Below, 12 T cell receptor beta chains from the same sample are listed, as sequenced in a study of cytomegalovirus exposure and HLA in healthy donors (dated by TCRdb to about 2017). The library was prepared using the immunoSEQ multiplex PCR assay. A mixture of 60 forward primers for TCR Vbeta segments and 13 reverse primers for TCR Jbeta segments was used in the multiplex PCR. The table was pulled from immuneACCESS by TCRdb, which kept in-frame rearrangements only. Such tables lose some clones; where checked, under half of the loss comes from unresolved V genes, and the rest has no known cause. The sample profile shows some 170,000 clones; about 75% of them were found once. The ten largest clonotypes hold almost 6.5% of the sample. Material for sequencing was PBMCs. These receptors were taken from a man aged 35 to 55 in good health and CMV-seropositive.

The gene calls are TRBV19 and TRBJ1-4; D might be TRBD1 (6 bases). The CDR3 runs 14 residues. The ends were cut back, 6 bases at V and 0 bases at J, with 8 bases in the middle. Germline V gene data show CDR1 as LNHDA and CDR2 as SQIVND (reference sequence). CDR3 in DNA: TGTGCCAGTAGGAGGGGGTCAACTAATGAAAAACTGTTTTTT. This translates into CASRRGSTNEKLFF. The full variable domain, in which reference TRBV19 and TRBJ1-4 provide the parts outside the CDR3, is DGGITQSPKYLFRKEGQNVTLSCEQNLNHDAMYWYRQDPGQGLRLIYYSQIVNDFQKGDIAEGYSVSREKKESFPLTVTSAQKNPTAFYLCASRRGSTNEKLFFGSGTQLSVL.

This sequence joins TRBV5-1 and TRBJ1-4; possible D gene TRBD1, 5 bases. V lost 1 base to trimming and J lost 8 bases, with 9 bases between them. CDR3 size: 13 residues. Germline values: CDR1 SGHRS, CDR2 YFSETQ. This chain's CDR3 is CASSLSRAEKLFF. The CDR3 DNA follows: TGCGCCAGCAGCTTGAGCAGGGCGGAAAAACTGTTTTTT.

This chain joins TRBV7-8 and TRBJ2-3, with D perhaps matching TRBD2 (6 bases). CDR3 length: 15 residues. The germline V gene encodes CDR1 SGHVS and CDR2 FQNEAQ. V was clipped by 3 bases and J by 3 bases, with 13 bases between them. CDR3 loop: CASSLLDYTTDTQYF. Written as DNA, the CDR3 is TGTGCCAGCAGCTTGTTGGACTACACTACAGATACGCAGTATTTT.

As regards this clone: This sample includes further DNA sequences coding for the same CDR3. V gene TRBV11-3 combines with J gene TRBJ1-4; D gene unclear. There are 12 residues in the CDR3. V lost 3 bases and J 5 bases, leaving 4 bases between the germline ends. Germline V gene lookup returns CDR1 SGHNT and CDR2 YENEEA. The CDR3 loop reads CASSFSNEKLFF. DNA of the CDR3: TGTGCCAGCAGCTTTTCGAATGAAAAACTGTTTTTT.

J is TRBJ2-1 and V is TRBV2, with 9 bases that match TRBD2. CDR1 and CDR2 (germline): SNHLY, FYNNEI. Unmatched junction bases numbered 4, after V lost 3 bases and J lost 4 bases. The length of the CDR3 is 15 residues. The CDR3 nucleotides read TGTGCCAGCAGTGAGGTGGCGGGAGGGTACAATGAGCAGTTCTTC. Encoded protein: CASSEVAGGYNEQFF. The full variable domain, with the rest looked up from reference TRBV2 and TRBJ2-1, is EPEVTQTPSHQVTQMGQEVILRCVPISNHLYFYWYRQILGQKVEFLVSFYNNEISEKSEIFDDQFSVERPDGSNFTLKIRSTKLEDSAMYFCASSEVAGGYNEQFFGPGTRLTVL.

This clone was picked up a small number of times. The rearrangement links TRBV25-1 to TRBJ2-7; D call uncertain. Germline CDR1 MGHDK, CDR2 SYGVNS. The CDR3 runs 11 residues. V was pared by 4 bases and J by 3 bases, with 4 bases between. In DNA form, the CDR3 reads TGTGCCAGCAGTGTAATCTACGAGCAGTACTTC. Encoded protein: CASSVIYEQYF.

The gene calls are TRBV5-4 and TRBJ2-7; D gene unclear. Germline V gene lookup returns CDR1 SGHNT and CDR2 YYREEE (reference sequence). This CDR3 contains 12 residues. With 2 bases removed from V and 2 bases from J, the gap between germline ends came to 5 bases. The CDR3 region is CASSFYPYEQYF. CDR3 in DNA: TGTGCCAGCAGCTTCTATCCCTACGAGCAGTACTTC. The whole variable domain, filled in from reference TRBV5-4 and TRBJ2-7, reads ETGVTQSPTHLIKTRGQQVTLRCSSQSGHNTVSWYQQALGQGPQFIFQYYREEENGRGNFPPRFSGLQFPNYSSELNVNALELDDSALYLCASSFYPYEQYFGPGTRLTVT.

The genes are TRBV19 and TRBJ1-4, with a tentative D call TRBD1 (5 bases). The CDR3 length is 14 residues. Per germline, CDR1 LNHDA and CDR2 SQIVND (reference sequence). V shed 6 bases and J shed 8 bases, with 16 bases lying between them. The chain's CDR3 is CASSQGSLYEKLFF. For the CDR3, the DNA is TGTGCCAGTAGCCAGGGTAGCCTTTACGAAAAACTGTTTTTT.

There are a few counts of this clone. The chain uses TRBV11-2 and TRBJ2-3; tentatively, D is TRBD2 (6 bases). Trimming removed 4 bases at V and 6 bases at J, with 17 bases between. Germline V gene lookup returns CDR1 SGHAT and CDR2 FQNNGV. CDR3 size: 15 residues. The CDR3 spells CASSSTTDYRDTQYF. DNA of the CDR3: TGTGCCAGCAGCTCAACTACGGACTACCGGGATACGCAGTATTTT.

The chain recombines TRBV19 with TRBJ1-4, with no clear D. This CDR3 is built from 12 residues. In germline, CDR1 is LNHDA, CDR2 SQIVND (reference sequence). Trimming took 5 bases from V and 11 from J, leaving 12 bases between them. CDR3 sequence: CASSRSGGKLFF. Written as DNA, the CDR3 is TGTGCCAGTAGTCGATCCGGAGGGAAACTGTTTTTT.

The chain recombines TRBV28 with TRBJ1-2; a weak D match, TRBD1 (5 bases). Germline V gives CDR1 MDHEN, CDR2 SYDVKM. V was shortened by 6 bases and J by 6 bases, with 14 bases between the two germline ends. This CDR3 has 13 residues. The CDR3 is CASSRFRGDGYTF. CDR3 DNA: TGTGCCAGCAGCCGCTTCCGGGGGGATGGCTACACCTTC.

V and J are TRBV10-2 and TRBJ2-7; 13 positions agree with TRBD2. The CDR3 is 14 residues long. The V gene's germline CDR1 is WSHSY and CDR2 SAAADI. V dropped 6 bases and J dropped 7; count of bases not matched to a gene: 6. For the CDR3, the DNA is TGCGCCAGCAGCTGGACTAGCGGGAGAGATGAGCAGTACTTC. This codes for CASSWTSGRDEQYF.